A single sample is the source of the 9 T cell receptor beta chains below, sequenced in a study of T-cell memory formation after mild COVID-19. TCRdb re-analysed the 5' RACE reads in MiXCR, keeping a single row per CDR3 protein. The table lists about 270,000 distinct CDR3 sequences, 15% of them singletons. The sequenced sample consisted of PBMCs or a T cell subset sorted from them (not recorded which). The source is an adult woman who had mild COVID-19 (a few samples of this study predate the infection). Cell type and time point are not known.

Regarding this clonotype: Germline is not matched at one junction end, which may reflect a read error. This rearrangement joins TRBV14 to TRBJ2-7, with TRBD1 matching over 10 bases. CDR1 and CDR2 from the germline V gene are SGHDN and FVKESK. CDR3 size: 16 residues. CDR3 sequence reads: CSSSQGTGAPSYEQYF. In DNA form, the CDR3 reads TGTTCCAGCAGCCAAGGGACAGGGGCCCCCTCCTACGAGCAGTACTTC.

This clonotype has just one count. This chain uses TRBV6-5 with TRBJ1-1; the D gene is possibly TRBD1 (5 bases). Per the germline V gene, CDR1 is MNHEY and CDR2 is SVGAGI. The CDR3 has 16 residues. V lost 7 bases and J lost 2, with 20 bases in between. CDR3 in amino acids: CASTQYRQRLNTEAFF. The DNA of the CDR3 is TGTGCCAGCACCCAATACCGACAGCGCCTAAACACTGAAGCTTTCTTT.

The gene calls are TRBV6-2 or TRBV6-3 and TRBJ2-7; TRBD1 matches 9 bases. This CDR3 region has 15 residues. The V segment lost 6 bases and the J segment 2 bases; nucleotides outside the gene matches: 8. The germline CDR1 and CDR2 sequences are MNHEY and SVGEGT. The CDR3 nucleotides are TGTGCCAGCAGCCGGGACAGGGTTTTACCCTACGAGCAGTACTTC. Translation gives CASSRDRVLPYEQYF.

V gene TRBV5-1 combines with J gene TRBJ1-3; TRBD1 agrees at 9 bases. The CDR3 spans 14 residues. The ends lost 4 bases at V and 3 bases at J; junction bases unmatched: 2. Germline CDR1 SGHRS, CDR2 YFSETQ. CDR3: CASSPDRGGNTIYF. The CDR3 DNA follows: TGCGCCAGCAGCCCGGACAGGGGTGGAAACACCATATATTTT.

This clonotype has a handful of counts. The chain joins TRBV18 to TRBJ2-1; the match to TRBD1 covers 8 bases. The CDR3 spans 16 residues. V gave up 0 bases and J gave up 7 bases; unmatched junction bases: 8. Germline V lookup: CDR1 KGHSH, CDR2 LQKENI. The CDR3 loop is CASSPPRHRGINEQFF. CDR3 nucleotide sequence: TGTGCCAGCTCACCACCGCGTCACAGGGGGATAAATGAGCAGTTCTTC.

This chain joins TRBV4-2 and TRBJ2-6; 7 bases line up with TRBD1. CDR3 length equals 17 residues. CDR1 and CDR2 (germline): LGHNA, YNFKEQ. The junction had 6 bases not matched to a gene; V was cut back by 0 bases and J by 4 bases. The CDR3 sequence is CASSQDKGGYGANVLTF. The DNA of the CDR3 is TGTGCCAGCAGCCAAGATAAAGGGGGCTACGGGGCCAACGTCCTGACTTTC.

This clonotype came up a few times. The chain uses TRBV20-1 and TRBJ2-7, with D possibly matching TRBD2 (5 bases). Germline V gene lookup returns CDR1 DFQATT and CDR2 SNEGSKA (reference sequence). Trimming removed 0 bases at V and 3 bases at J, with 15 bases between. This CDR3 region has 15 residues. This chain's CDR3 is CSARDRLGLDYEQYF. The CDR3 DNA reads as TGCAGTGCTAGAGATAGGCTTGGACTGGACTACGAGCAGTACTTC.

This clonotype appeared once. The V call is TRBV7-2, the J call TRBJ2-6; tentatively, D is TRBD2 (6 bases). V was cut by 3 bases and J by 0 bases, with 12 bases left in between. Per germline, CDR1 SGHTA and CDR2 FQGNSA. This CDR3 has 17 residues. The CDR3 sequence is CASSFRGSSSGANVLTF. The CDR3 nucleotides are TGTGCCAGCAGCTTCCGGGGGTCCAGCTCTGGGGCCAACGTCCTGACTTTC. Together with reference TRBV7-2 and TRBJ2-6, the CDR3 gives the full variable domain: GAGVSQSPSNKVTEKGKDVELRCDPISGHTALYWYRQSLGQGLEFLIYFQGNSAPDKSGLPSDRFSAERTGGSVSTLTIQRTQQEDSAVYLCASSFRGSSSGANVLTFGAGSRLTVL.

This clonotype was counted only a few times. The V gene is TRBV20-1, the J gene TRBJ1-1, with D unresolved. This CDR3 spans 11 amino acids. The germline V gene has CDR1 DFQATT and CDR2 SNEGSKA (reference sequence). V lost 6 bases and J lost 3, with 8 bases in between. The CDR3 coding sequence is TGCAGTGCAGGGTTGGACACTGAAGCTTTCTTT. This codes for CSAGLDTEAFF.